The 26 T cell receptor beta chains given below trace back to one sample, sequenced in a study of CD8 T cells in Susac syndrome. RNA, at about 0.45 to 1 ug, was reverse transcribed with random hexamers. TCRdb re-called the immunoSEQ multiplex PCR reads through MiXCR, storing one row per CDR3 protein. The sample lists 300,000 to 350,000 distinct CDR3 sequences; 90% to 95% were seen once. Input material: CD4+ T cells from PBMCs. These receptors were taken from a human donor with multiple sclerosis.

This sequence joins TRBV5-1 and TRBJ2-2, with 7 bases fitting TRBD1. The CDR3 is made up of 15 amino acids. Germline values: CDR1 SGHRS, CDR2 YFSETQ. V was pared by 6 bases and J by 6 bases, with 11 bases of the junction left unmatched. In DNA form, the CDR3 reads TGCGCCAGCACCACAGGGGCGAATCGGGCCGGGGAGCTGTTTTTT. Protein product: CASTTGANRAGELFF.

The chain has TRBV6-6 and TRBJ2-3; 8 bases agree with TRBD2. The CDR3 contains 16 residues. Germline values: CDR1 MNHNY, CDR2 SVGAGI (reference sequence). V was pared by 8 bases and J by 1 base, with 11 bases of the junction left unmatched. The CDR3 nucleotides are TGTGCCAGCGGAGACGGAACCGGGAGGGGCACAGATACGCAGTATTTT. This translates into CASGDGTGRGTDTQYF.

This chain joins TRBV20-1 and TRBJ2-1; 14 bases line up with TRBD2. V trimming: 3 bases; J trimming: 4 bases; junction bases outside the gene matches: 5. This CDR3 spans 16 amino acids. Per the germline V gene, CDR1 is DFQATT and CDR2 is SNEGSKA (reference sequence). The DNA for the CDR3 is TGCAGTGCTAGGAGACTAGCGGGAGGGATGTACAATGAGCAGTTCTTC. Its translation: CSARRLAGGMYNEQFF.

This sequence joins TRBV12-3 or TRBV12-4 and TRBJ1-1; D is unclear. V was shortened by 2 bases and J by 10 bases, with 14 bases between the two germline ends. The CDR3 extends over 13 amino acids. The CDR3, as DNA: TGTGCCAGCAGTTTAAGGCGGCCTGCGGGAGCTTTCTTT. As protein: CASSLRRPAGAFF.

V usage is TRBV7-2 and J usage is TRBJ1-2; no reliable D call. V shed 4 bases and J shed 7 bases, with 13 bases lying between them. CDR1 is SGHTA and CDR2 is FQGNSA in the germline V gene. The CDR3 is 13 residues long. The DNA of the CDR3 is TGTGCCAGCAGCTCCCCGAAAGATGGTGGCTACACCTTC. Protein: CASSSPKDGGYTF.

The CDR3 nucleotides are TGTGCCAGCAGCCGGGGACCGACTAGCGGGGGTTACAATGAGCAGTTCTTC. It specifies CASSRGPTSGGYNEQFF. The rearrangement links TRBV4-2 to TRBJ2-1, with 12 bases that match TRBD2. Trimming cost V 4 bases and J 4 bases; bases outside gene matches: 8. The CDR3 length is 17 residues. CDR1 is LGHNA and CDR2 is YNFKEQ in the germline V gene.

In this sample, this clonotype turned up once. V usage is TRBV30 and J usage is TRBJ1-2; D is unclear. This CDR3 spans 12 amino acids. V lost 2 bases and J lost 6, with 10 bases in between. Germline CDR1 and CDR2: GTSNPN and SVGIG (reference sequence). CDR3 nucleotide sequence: TGTGCCTGGAGTCCGACAAACCATGGCTACACCTTC. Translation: CAWSPTNHGYTF.

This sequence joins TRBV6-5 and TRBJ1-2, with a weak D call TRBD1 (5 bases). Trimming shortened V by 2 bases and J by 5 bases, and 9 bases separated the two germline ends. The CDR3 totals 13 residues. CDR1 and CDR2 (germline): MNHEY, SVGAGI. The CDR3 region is CASSYQGWYGYTF. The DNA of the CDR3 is TGTGCCAGCAGTTACCAGGGCTGGTATGGCTACACCTTC.

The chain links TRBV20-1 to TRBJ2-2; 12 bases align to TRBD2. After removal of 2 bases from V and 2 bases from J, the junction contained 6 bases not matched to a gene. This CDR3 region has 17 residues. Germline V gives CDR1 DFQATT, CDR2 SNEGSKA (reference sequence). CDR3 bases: TGCAGTGCTAGATCCCTAGCGGGGGGGATTAACACCGGGGAGCTGTTTTTT. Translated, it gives CSARSLAGGINTGELFF.

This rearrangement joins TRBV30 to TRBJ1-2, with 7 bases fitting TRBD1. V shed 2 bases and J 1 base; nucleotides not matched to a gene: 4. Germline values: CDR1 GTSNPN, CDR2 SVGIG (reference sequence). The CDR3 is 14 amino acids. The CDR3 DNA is TGTGCCTGGAGTTCCGGGACAGATAACTATGGCTACACCTTC. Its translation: CAWSSGTDNYGYTF.

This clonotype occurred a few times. This CDR3 reads CASSYYGELFF. DNA of the CDR3: TGTGCCAGCAGTTACTATGGGGAGCTGTTTTTT. The chain has TRBV6-2 or TRBV6-3 and TRBJ2-2; D ambiguous. The length of the CDR3 is 11 residues. In germline, CDR1 is MNHEY, CDR2 SVGEGT. V shed 1 base and J shed 8 bases, with 2 bases lying between them.

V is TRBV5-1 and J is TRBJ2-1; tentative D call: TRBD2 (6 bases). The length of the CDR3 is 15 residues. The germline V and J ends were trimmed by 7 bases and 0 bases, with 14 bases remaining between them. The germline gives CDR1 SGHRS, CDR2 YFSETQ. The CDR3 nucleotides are TGCGCCAGCGAACGCGGGGTGAGCTCCTACAATGAGCAGTTCTTC. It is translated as CASERGVSSYNEQFF. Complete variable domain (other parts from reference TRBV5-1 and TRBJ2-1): KAGVTQTPRYLIKTRGQQVTLSCSPISGHRSVSWYQQTPGQGLQFLFEYFSETQRNKGNFPGRFSGRQFSNSRSEMNVSTLELGDSALYLCASERGVSSYNEQFFGPGTRLTVL.

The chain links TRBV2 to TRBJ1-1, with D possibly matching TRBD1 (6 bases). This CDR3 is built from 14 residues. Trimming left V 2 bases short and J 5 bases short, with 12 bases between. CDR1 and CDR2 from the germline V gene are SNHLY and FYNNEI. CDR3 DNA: TGTGCCAGCAGTGAATTCCAGGGGTGGACTGAAGCTTTCTTT. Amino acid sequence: CASSEFQGWTEAFF.

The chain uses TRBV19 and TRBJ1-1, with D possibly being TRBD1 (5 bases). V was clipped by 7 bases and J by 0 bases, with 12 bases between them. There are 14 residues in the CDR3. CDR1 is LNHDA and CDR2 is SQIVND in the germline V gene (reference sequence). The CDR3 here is CASKLRDVNTEAFF. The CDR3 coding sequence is TGTGCCAGTAAGCTCCGGGACGTGAACACTGAAGCTTTCTTT.

CDR3 coding DNA: TGTGCCAGCTCACGGGCCCCCGACGAGACCCAGTACTTC. Translated: CASSRAPDETQYF. The genes are TRBV18 and TRBJ2-5; D remains unclear. V gave up 4 bases and J gave up 5 bases, with 11 bases separating them. Germline lookup yields CDR1 KGHSH and CDR2 LQKENI. This CDR3 has 13 amino acids.

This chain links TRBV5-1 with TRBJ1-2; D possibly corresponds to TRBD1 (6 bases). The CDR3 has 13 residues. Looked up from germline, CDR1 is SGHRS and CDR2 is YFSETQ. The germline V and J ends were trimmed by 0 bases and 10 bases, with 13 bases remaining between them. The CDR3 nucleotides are TGCGCCAGCAGCTTGGCAGGGGACACTCCCTACACCTTC. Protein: CASSLAGDTPYTF.

CDR3: CASSTRGSSYEQYF. CDR3 coding DNA: TGTGCCAGCAGTACGCGGGGGAGCTCCTACGAGCAGTACTTC. The rearrangement uses TRBV27 and TRBJ2-7; 7 bases align to TRBD2. V gave up 5 bases and J gave up 0 bases; unmatched junction bases: 4. CDR3 length equals 14 residues. Germline CDR1 is MNHEY and CDR2 is SMNVEV (reference sequence).

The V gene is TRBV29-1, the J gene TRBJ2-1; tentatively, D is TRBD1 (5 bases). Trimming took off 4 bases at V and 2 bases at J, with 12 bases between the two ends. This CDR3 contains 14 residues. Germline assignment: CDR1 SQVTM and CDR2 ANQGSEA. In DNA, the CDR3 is TGCAGCGTTGCAGGGCGCCAGGCCTACAATGAGCAGTTCTTC. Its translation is CSVAGRQAYNEQFF.

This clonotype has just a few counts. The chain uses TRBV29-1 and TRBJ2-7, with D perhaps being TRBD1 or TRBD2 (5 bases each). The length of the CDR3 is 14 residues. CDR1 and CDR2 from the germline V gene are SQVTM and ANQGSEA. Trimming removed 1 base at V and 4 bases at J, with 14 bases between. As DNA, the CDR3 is TGCAGCGTTGAAGGGGACCGTGTCCGTTACGAGCAGTACTTC. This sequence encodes CSVEGDRVRYEQYF.

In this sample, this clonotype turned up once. CDR3 nucleotide sequence: TGTGCCAGTAGCGCCGGGACACCCTACGAGCAGTACTTC. Its translation is CASSAGTPYEQYF. J is TRBJ2-7 and V is TRBV19; D is possibly TRBD1 (6 bases). With 6 bases removed from V and 2 bases from J, the gap between germline ends came to 11 bases. This CDR3 has 13 amino acids. Germline V gene lookup returns CDR1 LNHDA and CDR2 SQIVND (reference sequence).

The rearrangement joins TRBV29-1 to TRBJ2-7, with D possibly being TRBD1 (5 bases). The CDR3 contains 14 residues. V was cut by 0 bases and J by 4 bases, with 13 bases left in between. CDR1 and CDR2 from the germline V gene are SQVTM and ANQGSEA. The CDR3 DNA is TGCAGCGTTGAAGATTCCGGACACCCATACGAGCAGTACTTC. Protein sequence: CSVEDSGHPYEQYF.

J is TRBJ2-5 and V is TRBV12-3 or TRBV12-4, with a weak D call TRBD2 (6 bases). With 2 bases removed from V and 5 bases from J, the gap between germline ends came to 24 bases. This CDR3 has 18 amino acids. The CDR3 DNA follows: TGTGCCAGCAGTTTATCTATAGCCGGGAGAGGGCTAGGGGAGACCCAGTACTTC. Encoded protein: CASSLSIAGRGLGETQYF.

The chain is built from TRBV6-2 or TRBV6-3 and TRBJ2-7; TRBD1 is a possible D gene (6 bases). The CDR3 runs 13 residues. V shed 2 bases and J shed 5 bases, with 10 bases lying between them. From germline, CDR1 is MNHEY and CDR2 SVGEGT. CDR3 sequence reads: CASSYNTGNEQYF. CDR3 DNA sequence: TGTGCCAGCAGTTACAATACAGGGAACGAGCAGTACTTC.

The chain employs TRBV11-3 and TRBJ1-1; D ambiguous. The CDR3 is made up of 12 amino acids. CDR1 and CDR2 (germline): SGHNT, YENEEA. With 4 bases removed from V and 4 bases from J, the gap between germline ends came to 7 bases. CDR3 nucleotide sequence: TGTGCCAGCAGCTCCGACATCACTGAAGCTTTCTTT. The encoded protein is CASSSDITEAFF.

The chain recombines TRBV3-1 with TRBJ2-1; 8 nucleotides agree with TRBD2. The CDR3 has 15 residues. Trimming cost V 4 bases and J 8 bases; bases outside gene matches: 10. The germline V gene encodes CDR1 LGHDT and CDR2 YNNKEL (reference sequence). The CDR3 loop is CASSPSGPILDEQFF. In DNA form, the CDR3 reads TGTGCCAGCAGCCCTAGCGGGCCTATCCTAGATGAGCAGTTCTTC.

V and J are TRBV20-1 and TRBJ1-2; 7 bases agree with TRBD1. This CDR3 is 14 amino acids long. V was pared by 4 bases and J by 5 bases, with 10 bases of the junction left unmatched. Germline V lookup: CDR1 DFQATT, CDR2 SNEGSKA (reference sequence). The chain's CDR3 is CSANRQGSLYGYTF. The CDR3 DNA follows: TGCAGTGCTAACAGACAGGGCTCTTTATATGGCTACACCTTC.